One sample yielded the 23 T cell receptor beta chains listed below, sequenced in a study of CD8+ T cells in alopecia areata. RNA, once extracted, was reverse transcribed into cDNA for use as the sequencing template. TCRdb's table, derived via immunoSEQ multiplex PCR, lists solely in-frame clones and lacks some. The sample lists about 190,000 clones; roughly three fifths were seen once. The sample's treatment: oral pan-JAK inhibitor, 5-10 mg twice daily. The sequencing used CD4+ T cells sorted from blood, collected at week 49, from a patient treated with tofacitinib. All receptors come from a human donor with alopecia areata.

The chain employs TRBV15 and TRBJ1-2; 8 nucleotides match TRBD1. The J segment lost 7 bases and the V segment lost 5 bases, leaving 9 bases of the junction unmatched. CDR1 is LNHNV and CDR2 is YYDKDF in the germline V gene (reference sequence). This CDR3 comprises 14 residues. As DNA, the CDR3 is TGTGCCACCAGCCCTGACGGACAGGGTGGTGGCTACACCTTC. Protein product: CATSPDGQGGGYTF. The variable domain in full, with the rest retrieved from reference TRBV15 and TRBJ1-2, is DAMVIQNPRYQVTQFGKPVTLSCSQTLNHNVMYWYQQKSSQAPKLLFHYYDKDFNNEADTPDNFQSRRPNTSFCFLDIRSPGLGDTAMYLCATSPDGQGGGYTFGSGTRLTVV.

This clone came up a few times. The rearrangement joins TRBV7-2 to TRBJ2-3; 10 bases map to TRBD2. Losses at the gene ends were 2 bases for V and 9 bases for J; bases not matched to a gene: 5. Germline CDR1 and CDR2: SGHTA and FQGNSA. The CDR3 contains 14 residues. The CDR3 DNA follows: TGTGCCAGCAGCTTACCCCCGACTAGCGGGACGCAGTATTTT. Translation: CASSLPPTSGTQYF.

The chain is built from TRBV7-2 and TRBJ2-5, with unresolved D. This CDR3 spans 12 amino acids. Trimming shortened V by 3 bases and J by 5 bases, and 7 bases separated the two germline ends. Germline V gene data show CDR1 as SGHTA and CDR2 as FQGNSA. The CDR3 nucleotides are TGTGCCAGCAGCTTTGCTCGGGAGACCCAGTACTTC. Translated: CASSFARETQYF.

The rearrangement links TRBV23-1 to TRBJ1-5; D gene ambiguous. TRBV23-1 is designated an ORF whose function remains uncertain. This CDR3 is 15 amino acids long. With 6 bases removed from V and 5 bases from J, the gap between germline ends came to 17 bases. The chain's CDR3 is CASRPRVCLYQPQHF. For the CDR3, the DNA is TGCGCCAGCAGGCCCCGGGTGTGTTTATATCAGCCCCAGCATTTT.

J is TRBJ2-1 and V is TRBV5-1, with unresolved D. The CDR3 loop spans 12 amino acids. CDR1 and CDR2 from the germline V gene are SGHRS and YFSETQ. V was pared by 3 bases and J by 10 bases, with 11 bases between. In nucleotides, the CDR3 is TGCGCCAGCAGCTCCGAAGACGTCGAGCAGTTCTTC. It translates to CASSSEDVEQFF. The full variable domain, its missing parts supplied by reference TRBV5-1 and TRBJ2-1, is KAGVTQTPRYLIKTRGQQVTLSCSPISGHRSVSWYQQTPGQGLQFLFEYFSETQRNKGNFPGRFSGRQFSNSRSEMNVSTLELGDSALYLCASSSEDVEQFFGPGTRLTVL.

This clone has a handful of counts. The J gene is TRBJ2-7, the V gene TRBV2; possibly TRBD2 for D (5 bases). CDR1 and CDR2 from the germline V gene are SNHLY and FYNNEI. V was clipped by 6 bases and J by 8 bases, with 20 bases between them. The CDR3 contains 14 residues. The CDR3 here is CASSEVAGGTQQYF. The CDR3 coding sequence is TGTGCCAGCAGCGAGGTCGCGGGTGGTACTCAGCAGTACTTC.

This clone was observed a few times. DNA of the CDR3: TGCAGCGTTGAAGATCCGGGGACAGACTTAAACACAGATACGCAGTATTTT. Translation: CSVEDPGTDLNTDTQYF. V and J are TRBV29-1 and TRBJ2-3; 7 bases fit TRBD1. V was clipped by 0 bases and J by 2 bases; unmatched bases: 11. The CDR3 is 17 amino acids. CDR1 SQVTM and CDR2 ANQGSEA come from the germline V gene.

The genes are TRBV9 and TRBJ1-4; perhaps TRBD1 as D (5 bases). This CDR3 contains 15 residues. Germline CDR1 and CDR2: SGDLS and YYNGEE. V was clipped by 0 bases and J by 3 bases, with 9 bases between them. CDR3 in amino acids: CASSVDHRPNEKLFF. The CDR3 DNA follows: TGTGCCAGCAGCGTAGATCACAGGCCTAATGAAAAACTGTTTTTT.

This clone came up a few times. This CDR3 reads CASSQASWRSYEQYF. CDR3 sequence (DNA): TGTGCCAGCAGCCAAGCGTCATGGAGGTCCTACGAGCAGTACTTC. The V and J genes are TRBV14 and TRBJ2-7; perhaps TRBD2 as D (5 bases). This CDR3 has 15 residues. The V end lost 1 base, the J end lost 1 base, and 11 bases lay between the germline ends. Germline CDR1 is SGHDN and CDR2 is FVKESK.

The chain joins TRBV23-1 to TRBJ1-2; no clear D. TRBV23-1 is identified as an open reading frame with a role that is uncertain. The CDR3 length is 10 residues. Trimming cost V 4 bases and J 8 bases, with 5 bases left between them. The chain's CDR3 is CASSLGGYTF. The CDR3 coding sequence is TGCGCCAGCAGTCTGGGAGGCTACACCTTC.

The rearrangement links TRBV29-1 to TRBJ2-5, with D tentatively TRBD1 or TRBD2 (5 bases each). This CDR3 spans 13 amino acids. CDR1 and CDR2 from the germline V gene are SQVTM and ANQGSEA. Between the trimmed V and J ends, which lost 7 bases and 10 bases, there was a span of 22 bases. The CDR3: CSAGNDRAGIQYF. The CDR3 DNA is TGCAGCGCGGGGAATGACAGAGCAGGTATCCAGTACTTC.

A few counts support this clone. The V call is TRBV29-1, the J call TRBJ1-4; D perhaps matches TRBD1 (6 bases). The CDR3 runs to 14 residues. Per germline, CDR1 SQVTM and CDR2 ANQGSEA. V gave up 6 bases and J gave up 0 bases, with 11 bases separating them. CDR3 nucleotide sequence: TGCAGCGTGTCAGGGGCTTCAACTAATGAAAAACTGTTTTTT. This gives the protein CSVSGASTNEKLFF.

This rearrangement joins TRBV11-2 to TRBJ2-5; 7 bases are shared with TRBD2. The V segment lost 5 bases and the J segment 5 bases; nucleotides outside the gene matches: 8. The CDR3 covers 14 residues. Germline CDR1 is SGHAT and CDR2 is FQNNGV. The CDR3 nucleotides are TGTGCCAGCAGCACTCGGACTAGAGTCGAGACCCAGTACTTC. Translation: CASSTRTRVETQYF.

The chain has TRBV19 and TRBJ1-2; D remains ambiguous. Germline assignment: CDR1 LNHDA and CDR2 SQIVND (reference sequence). The CDR3 covers 11 residues. V was shortened by 5 bases and J by 4 bases, with 5 bases between the two germline ends. The CDR3 loop is CASSFGYGYTF. The CDR3 nucleotides are TGTGCCAGTAGTTTTGGCTATGGCTACACCTTC.

The chain employs TRBV29-1 and TRBJ1-5; TRBD1 matches 7 bases. Trimming cost V 5 bases and J 4 bases; bases outside gene matches: 8. Germline loops: CDR1 SQVTM, CDR2 ANQGSEA. This CDR3 has 14 amino acids. CDR3 DNA sequence: TGCAGCGTTATCGGGACAGAGACAAATCAGCCCCAGCATTTT. Translating it yields CSVIGTETNQPQHF.

The V gene is TRBV5-1, the J gene TRBJ2-1, with a possible D match to TRBD2 (6 bases). The germline gives CDR1 SGHRS, CDR2 YFSETQ. The CDR3 is 14 amino acids. Trimming shortened V by 2 bases and J by 7 bases, and 13 bases separated the two germline ends. The CDR3 DNA sequence: TGCGCCAGCAGCTTCTCCGGGGGTGGGAATGAGCAGTTCTTC. Its protein product is CASSFSGGGNEQFF.

The CDR3 bases are TGCGCCAGCAGCCAACAGACCGGGACAGCGACCCTCAATGAGCAGTTCTTC. This codes for CASSQQTGTATLNEQFF. This rearrangement joins TRBV5-1 to TRBJ2-1; 7 bases agree with TRBD1. The CDR3 contains 17 residues. The trim removed 4 bases at V and 6 bases at J, leaving 16 bases unmatched. Per the germline V gene, CDR1 is SGHRS and CDR2 is YFSETQ.

The rearrangement joins TRBV6-5 to TRBJ2-1; the D gene is possibly TRBD1 (8 bases). The germline V gene has CDR1 MNHEY and CDR2 SVGAGI. The V end was cut by 5 bases, the J end by 15 bases, with 17 bases between. There are 12 residues in the CDR3. CDR3 loop: CASSIRTGRVFF. In nucleotides, the CDR3 is TGTGCCAGCAGTATCAGGACAGGGAGGGTGTTCTTC.

The J gene is TRBJ2-7, the V gene TRBV11-2; D possibly corresponds to TRBD2 (5 bases). CDR1 is SGHAT, CDR2 FQNNGV, per germline. The CDR3 runs 12 residues. The germline V and J ends were trimmed by 5 bases and 5 bases, with 10 bases remaining between them. This chain's CDR3 is CASSTSGNEQYF. CDR3 nucleotide sequence: TGTGCCAGCAGCACCTCGGGGAACGAGCAGTACTTC.

This chain uses TRBV21-1 with TRBJ1-1. TRBV21-1 is designated a pseudogene. The CDR3 has 12 residues. The CDR3 region is CASSMSNTEAFF. CDR3 bases: TGTGCCAGCAGCATGTCGAACACTGAAGCTTTCTTT.

This rearrangement joins TRBV5-1 to TRBJ1-4; D is unclear. Trimming stripped 3 bases from V and 8 bases from J, with 17 bases between. The germline V gene encodes CDR1 SGHRS and CDR2 YFSETQ. This CDR3 is 15 amino acids long. CDR3 bases: TGCGCCAGCAGCTCGGGTTCAGGTTCTGGAGAAAAACTGTTTTTT. Its protein product is CASSSGSGSGEKLFF.

The rearrangement links TRBV29-1 to TRBJ1-1, with 8 bases fitting TRBD1. J was trimmed by 5 bases and V by 4 bases; bases with no gene match: 9. Germline V gene data show CDR1 as SQVTM and CDR2 as ANQGSEA. The CDR3 sequence is 14 residues long. This CDR3 reads CSVAFQGARTEAFF. CDR3 DNA: TGCAGCGTTGCATTTCAGGGGGCCAGGACTGAAGCTTTCTTT.

The chain uses TRBV27 and TRBJ1-6; 8 bases map to TRBD1. The V segment lost 10 bases and the J segment 7 bases; nucleotides outside the gene matches: 12. CDR1 and CDR2 (germline): MNHEY, SMNVEV (reference sequence). The CDR3 is made up of 15 amino acids. Written as DNA, the CDR3 is TGTGCCACCTCACCCCAGGGGGCGCGAAATTCACCCCTCCACTTT. Translated, it gives CATSPQGARNSPLHF.